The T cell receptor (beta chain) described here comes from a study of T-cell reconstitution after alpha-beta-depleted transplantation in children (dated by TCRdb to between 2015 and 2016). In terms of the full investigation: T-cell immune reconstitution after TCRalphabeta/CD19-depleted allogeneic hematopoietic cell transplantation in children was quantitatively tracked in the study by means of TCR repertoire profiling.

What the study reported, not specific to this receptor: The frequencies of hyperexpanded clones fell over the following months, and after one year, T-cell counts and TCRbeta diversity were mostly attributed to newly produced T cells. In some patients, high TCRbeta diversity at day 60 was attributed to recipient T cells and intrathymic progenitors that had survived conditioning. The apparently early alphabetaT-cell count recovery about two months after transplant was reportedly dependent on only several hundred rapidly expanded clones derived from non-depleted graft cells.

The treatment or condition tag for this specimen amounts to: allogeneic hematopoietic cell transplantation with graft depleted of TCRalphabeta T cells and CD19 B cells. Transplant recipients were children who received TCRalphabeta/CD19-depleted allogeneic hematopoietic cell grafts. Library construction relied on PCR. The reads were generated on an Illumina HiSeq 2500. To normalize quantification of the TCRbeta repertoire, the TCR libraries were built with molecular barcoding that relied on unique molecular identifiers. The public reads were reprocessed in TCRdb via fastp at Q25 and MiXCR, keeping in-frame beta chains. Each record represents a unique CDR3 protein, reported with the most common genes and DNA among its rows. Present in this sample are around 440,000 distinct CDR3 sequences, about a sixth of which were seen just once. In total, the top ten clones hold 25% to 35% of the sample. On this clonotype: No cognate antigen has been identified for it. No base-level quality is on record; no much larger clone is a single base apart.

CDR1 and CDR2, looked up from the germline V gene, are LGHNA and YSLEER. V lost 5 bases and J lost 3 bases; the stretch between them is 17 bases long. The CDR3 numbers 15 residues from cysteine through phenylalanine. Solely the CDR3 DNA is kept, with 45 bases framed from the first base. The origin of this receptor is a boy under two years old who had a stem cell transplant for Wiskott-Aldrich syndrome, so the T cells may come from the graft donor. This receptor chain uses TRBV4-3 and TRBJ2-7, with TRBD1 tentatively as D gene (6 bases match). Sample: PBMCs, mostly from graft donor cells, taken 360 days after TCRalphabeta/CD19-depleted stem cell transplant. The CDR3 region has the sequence CASSKSPLGGYEQYF. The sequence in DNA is TGCGCCAGCAGCAAAAGTCCCTTAGGGGGCTACGAGCAGTACTTC.